This T cell receptor (beta chain) is from a study of identical twins. Template switching (which added a universal primer site) was used, and cDNA carried unique molecular identifiers. TCRdb reanalysed the 5' RACE reads using MiXCR and keeps one entry per CDR3 protein. This table has over 250,000 distinct CDR3 sequences, roughly 10% appearing once. This clonotype was seen a handful of times. The target antigen is unknown. Study-level points and caveats: Clonotypes of the beta chain that were abundant in cord blood carried fewer insertions (memory repertoires showed none). Models, which agreed with sharing between unrelated individuals, nonetheless underestimated the out-of-frame TCR alpha sharing seen in monozygotic twins. Less excess twin sharing appeared in beta out-of-frame sequences.

In germline, CDR1 is KGHDR, CDR2 SFDVKD. Trimming cost V 5 bases and J 5 bases, with 8 bases left between them. The CDR3 consists of 12 residues. This sample was shared with a second study, whose subject was yellow fever vaccine responses in identical twins.

This chain connects TRBV24-1 to TRBJ1-1; D remains unclear. The sequence came from a woman under 30 in good health. The specimen sequenced was CD8+ T cells sorted from blood. The CDR3 DNA follows: TGTGCCACCAGTGTCGATGAGACTGAAGCTTTCTTT. Translation gives CATSVDETEAFF.